A selection of T cell receptor beta chains follows, all from one sample in a study of T cells after yellow fever vaccination. MiXCR, applied by TCRdb to the 5' RACE reads, yields one record per CDR3 protein. The sample has 150,000 to 200,000 distinct CDR3 sequences, 9.3% seen once; the top ten hold roughly 33%. The sequencing here drew on CD8+ T cells sorted from PBMCs, taken 45 days after the yellow fever booster vaccination. The origin of the receptors is a man between 18 and 35 years old who received the YFV17D yellow fever vaccine. The CDR3 runs from the conserved cysteine through the conserved F or W. Each record gives: J gene, clone size, D gene, V gene, CDR3 DNA, CDR3 protein. D genes are given only for firm matches. Size tells how often a clone was seen (once, few, many) or the class of an expanded clone, and some rows leave it out.

TRBJ2-2 | . | . | TRBV27 | TGTGCCAGCAGTCCCGGGACACACACCGGGGAGCTGTTTTTT | CASSPGTHTGELFF
TRBJ2-1 | many | . | TRBV9 | TGTGCCAGCAGCGTAGACGGTGGGGCAACCTACAATGAGCAGTTCTTC | CASSVDGGATYNEQFF
TRBJ2-7 | many | TRBD2 | TRBV18 | TGTGCCAGCTCACCATGGCAGCGGGAATCATCCTACGAGCAGTACTTC | CASSPWQRESSYEQYF
TRBJ1-3 | . | TRBD1 | TRBV12-3/TRBV12-4 | TGTGCCAGCAGTTCCGCCGGACAGGGACTCTTTGGAAACACCATATATTTT | CASSSAGQGLFGNTIYF
TRBJ2-1 | . | TRBD2 | TRBV7-6 | TGTGCCAGCAGCTCCCCCGGCGGGGGGGCCCTGAATGAGCAGTTCTTC | CASSSPGGGALNEQFF
TRBJ2-5 | many | . | TRBV13 | TGTGCCAGCAGCGCTCGATGGAAAGAAGAGACCCAGTACTTC | CASSARWKEETQYF
TRBJ1-1 | . | . | TRBV7-6 | TGTGCCAGCAGCTTATGGCTTCAGGGCGGGGGTGAAGCTTTCTTT | CASSLWLQGGGEAFF
TRBJ2-1 | . | TRBD1 | TRBV24-1 | TGTGCCACCAGTGATAGTAGGACAGGCTACAATGAGCAGTTCTTC | CATSDSRTGYNEQFF
TRBJ2-5 | few | . | TRBV24-1 | TGTGCCACCAGTGATTCCACAGGGCAAGAGACCCAGTACTTC | CATSDSTGQETQYF
TRBJ2-1 | many | . | TRBV4-1 | TGCGCCAGCAGTAGCAGGGGGGGACACAATGAGCAGTTCTTC | CASSSRGGHNEQFF
TRBJ1-3 | few | . | TRBV7-9 | TGTGCCAGCAGCTGGGCAGGGTCATCCGGAAACACCATATATTTT | CASSWAGSSGNTIYF
TRBJ2-7 | . | . | TRBV6-2/TRBV6-3 | TGTGCCAGCAGTTCTTTTGAGTCTCTCTACGAGCAGTACTTC | CASSSFESLYEQYF
TRBJ2-1 | . | TRBD2 | TRBV7-6 | TGTGCCAGCAGCAATCGGGAGGTCCCCTATGAGCAGTTCTTC | CASSNREVPYEQFF
TRBJ2-1 | . | . | TRBV4-1 | TGCGCCAGCAGCCAAGTTACGGGGGCAGGAGAGCAGTTCTTC | CASSQVTGAGEQFF
TRBJ2-7 | . | . | TRBV6-2/TRBV6-3 | TGTGCCAGCAGCAGAACGACTGCAAGTTCCTACGAGCAGTACTTC | CASSRTTASSYEQYF
TRBJ1-6 | few | . | TRBV20-1 | TGCAGTGCCGACGAGGGGAGAGGAAATTCACCCCTCCACTTT | CSADEGRGNSPLHF
TRBJ1-2 | few | . | TRBV4-1 | TGCGCCAGCAGCTATTTGACAGGTTCTAACTATGGCTACACCTTC | CASSYLTGSNYGYTF
TRBJ2-3 | . | TRBD2 | TRBV19 | TGTGCCAGTTCATCCGGACTAGTCAGTGCAGATACGCAGTATTTT | CASSSGLVSADTQYF
TRBJ2-3 | few | TRBD1 | TRBV27 | TGTGCCAGCAGTTATAAGGGGGCGTTAGATACGCAGTATTTT | CASSYKGALDTQYF
TRBJ2-1 | . | . | TRBV4-1 | TGCGCCAGCAGCCACCGGGGCAACCCGAACAATGAGCAGTTCTTC | CASSHRGNPNNEQFF
TRBJ2-5 | . | TRBD2 | TRBV20-1 | TGCAGTGCCCTGCGGGGACTAGCGGGGTACCAAGAGACCCAGTACTTC | CSALRGLAGYQETQYF
TRBJ1-1 | . | . | TRBV2 | TGTGCCAGCAGCACAAGGGAGGTCACTGAAGCTTTCTTT | CASSTREVTEAFF
TRBJ1-1 | . | . | TRBV4-1 | TGCGCCAGCAGCCAAGGTCCTACCTACGGGGCTTTCTTT | CASSQGPTYGAFF
TRBJ2-1 | many | TRBD1 | TRBV28 | TGTGCCAGCAGTGACTTACTCCGGGACAGGGGCACCTACAATGAGCAGTTCTTC | CASSDLLRDRGTYNEQFF
TRBJ2-2 | many | . | TRBV6-5 | TGTGCCAGCAGTTACCGATCACCCGGGGGAAACACCGGGGAGCTGTTTTTT | CASSYRSPGGNTGELFF
TRBJ1-5 | few | TRBD1 | TRBV12-3/TRBV12-4 | TGTGCCAGCAAAGACAGGGGCGAGCAGCCCCAGCATTTT | CASKDRGEQPQHF
TRBJ2-7 | few | TRBD1 | TRBV10-3 | TGTGCCATCAGTGAGTCGGGGGGACAGGGGTTCTACGAGCAGTACTTC | CAISESGGQGFYEQYF
TRBJ2-6 | . | . | TRBV5-5 | TGTGCCAGCAGCAACCCCGATGGTGGGGCCAACGTCCTGACTTTC | CASSNPDGGANVLTF
TRBJ2-3 | . | TRBD2 | TRBV9 | TGTGCCAGCAGTAACGCGATTCTGGCGGGGGAGGGCACAGATACGCAGTATTTT | CASSNAILAGEGTDTQYF
TRBJ1-1 | many | . | TRBV4-1 | TGCGCCAGCAGCCAACCTTGGGGGAACACTGAAGCTTTCTTT | CASSQPWGNTEAFF
TRBJ2-5 | many | . | TRBV12-3/TRBV12-4 | TGTGCCAGCGTCGGTACGCGGGAGACCCAGTACTTC | CASVGTRETQYF
TRBJ2-5 | many | . | TRBV7-9 | TGTGCCAGCAGCTTACCCGGGGAGAGGAAGACCCAGTACTTC | CASSLPGERKTQYF
TRBJ1-1 | many | . | TRBV6-5 | TGTGCCAGCAGTTCGCCAGGGGAATTTACAACTGAAGCTTTCTTT | CASSSPGEFTTEAFF
TRBJ1-1 | . | . | TRBV4-3 | TGCGCCAGCAGCCAAGATGGTGACGGGAACACTGAAGCTTTCTTT | CASSQDGDGNTEAFF
TRBJ1-2 | few | . | TRBV5-1 | TGCGCCAGCAGCTTATCAACACGGGGTGAGGATGGCTACACCTTC | CASSLSTRGEDGYTF
TRBJ2-5 | medium-sized | TRBD2 | TRBV6-1 | TGTGCCAGCAGTGAATTAGCGGGGGGGCCAGAGACCCAGTACTTC | CASSELAGGPETQYF
TRBJ2-7 | few | TRBD2 | TRBV4-3 | TGCGCCAGCAGCCAAGCGGGGGAGGGCTACGAGCAGTACTTC | CASSQAGEGYEQYF
TRBJ2-2 | . | TRBD1 | TRBV11-2 | TGTGCCAGCAGCCGGACAGGCGGGGAGCTGTTTTTT | CASSRTGGELFF
TRBJ2-1 | few | TRBD2 | TRBV7-9 | TGTGCCAGCAGCTCCGCGGGGGTTACGGGGAATGAGCAGTTCTTC | CASSSAGVTGNEQFF
TRBJ2-5 | few | . | TRBV7-9 | TGTGCCAGCAGCCCTCTCGCAGGGCTGGAGACCCAGTACTTC | CASSPLAGLETQYF
TRBJ1-1 | many | . | TRBV7-9 | TGTGCCAGCAGCTTAGTTGTCTTCGGGCAGAACACTGAAGCTTTCTTT | CASSLVVFGQNTEAFF
TRBJ2-7 | few | . | TRBV6-5 | TGTGCCAGCGGTACGTACGAGCAGTACTTC | CASGTYEQYF
TRBJ2-7 | few | TRBD1 | TRBV7-8 | TGTGCCACCCGGGGGGACAGGGGGAACGAGCAGTACTTC | CATRGDRGNEQYF
TRBJ1-1 | few | TRBD1 | TRBV14 | TGTGCCAGCAGCCCGAGGACAGGGGTGAACACTGAAGCTTTCTTT | CASSPRTGVNTEAFF
TRBJ2-7 | many | . | TRBV20-1 | TGCAGTGCTAAAAGACAGGTGTCCTACGAGCAGTACTTC | CSAKRQVSYEQYF
TRBJ2-1 | many | . | TRBV4-3 | TGCGCCAGCAGCCAAGATATCGGGGACAATGAGCAGTTCTTC | CASSQDIGDNEQFF
TRBJ2-1 | few | TRBD2 | TRBV5-1 | TGCGCCAGCAGCTTGCTACCCCGACTAGCGGGGCGGGGGAATGAGCAGTTCTTC | CASSLLPRLAGRGNEQFF
TRBJ2-1 | many | TRBD2 | TRBV24-1 | TGTGCCACCAGTGATTCCGGCGGGGGTTCCCCCTACAATGAGCAGTTCTTC | CATSDSGGGSPYNEQFF
TRBJ2-7 | many | TRBD2 | TRBV27 | TGTGCCAGCAGTCCCCATAGCGGGGCAATCTACGAGCAGTACTTC | CASSPHSGAIYEQYF
TRBJ1-2 | few | TRBD1 | TRBV29-1 | TGCAGCGTTGATCGGGGAGACCCCAGGGGGGGACCGACACTGGGACCTGGCTACACCTTC | CSVDRGDPRGGPTLGPGYTF
TRBJ2-1 | few | . | TRBV6-1 | TGTGCCAGCACCCGGGACGGATCGTACAATGAGCAGTTCTTC | CASTRDGSYNEQFF
TRBJ2-5 | . | TRBD2 | TRBV6-5 | TGTGCCAGCAGTTGGACTAGCGAAGAGACCCAGTACTTC | CASSWTSEETQYF
TRBJ1-1 | few | . | TRBV4-3 | TGCGCCAGCAGCCAAGATCCGGGGGACTGGAACACTGAAGCTTTCTTT | CASSQDPGDWNTEAFF
TRBJ2-5 | . | TRBD2 | TRBV5-1 | TGCGCCAGCAGCTTGGGACTAGCGGGGGTTGAAGAGACCCAGTACTTC | CASSLGLAGVEETQYF